This T cell receptor beta chain was sequenced during a study of control samples from healthy donors and cancer patients. In this sample, this clone turned up once. Measured with immunoSEQ multiplex PCR; TCRdb has only the in-frame clones, and not every one. The sample contains some 99,000 clones, over 75% of which appear only once. Trimming stripped 2 bases from V and 1 base from J, with 7 bases between. This CDR3 spans 15 amino acids. Germline V gives CDR1 SGHRS, CDR2 YFSETQ. The clonotype was recovered from a human donor in good health. The donor label of this sample is uncertain. The chain couples TRBV5-1 to TRBJ2-6; D remains unclear. Sequencing was performed on blood. The CDR3 region has the DNA TGCGCCAGCAGCTTTATCGAGTCTGGGGCCAACGTCCTGACTTTC. Translated: CASSFIESGANVLTF.